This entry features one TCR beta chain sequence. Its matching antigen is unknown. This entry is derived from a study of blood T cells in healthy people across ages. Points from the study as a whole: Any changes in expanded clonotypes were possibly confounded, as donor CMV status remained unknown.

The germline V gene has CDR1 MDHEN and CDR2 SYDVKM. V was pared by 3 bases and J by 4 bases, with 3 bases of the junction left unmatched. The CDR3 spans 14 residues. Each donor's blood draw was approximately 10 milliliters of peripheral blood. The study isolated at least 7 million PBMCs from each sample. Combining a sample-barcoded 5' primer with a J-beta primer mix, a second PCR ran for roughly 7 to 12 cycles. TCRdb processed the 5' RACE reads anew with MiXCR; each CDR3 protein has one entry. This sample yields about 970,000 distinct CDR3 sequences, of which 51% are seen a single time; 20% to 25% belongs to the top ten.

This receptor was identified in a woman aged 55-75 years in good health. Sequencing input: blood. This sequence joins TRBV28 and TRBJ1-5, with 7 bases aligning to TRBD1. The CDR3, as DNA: TGTGCCAGCAGTTTCAGGGGGAGTAATCAGCCCCAGCATTTT. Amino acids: CASSFRGSNQPQHF. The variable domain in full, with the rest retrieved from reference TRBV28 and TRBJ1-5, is DVKVTQSSRYLVKRTGEKVFLECVQDMDHENMFWYRQDPGLGLRLIYFSYDVKMKEKGDIPEGYSVSREKKERFSLILESASTNQTSMYLCASSFRGSNQPQHFGDGTRLSIL.